This T cell receptor (beta chain) was found in a study of human T cells and chemical hapten exposure. Study-level background: Variability of per-sample TCR yields stemmed mainly from small differences in pooled library volume.

The sample's time point: patch test 1, 2 weeks after DPC sensitization. The treatment: therapeutic diphenylcyclopropenone sensitization with weekly scalp DPC. Whole-study findings and limits: The donors suffered from alopecia, so their immune response may not match that of healthy people.

Via MiXCR, TCRdb re-called the RACE reads, giving one row per CDR3 protein. The sample records about 380,000 distinct CDR3 sequences, approximately 4.4% being singletons. A note on this clonotype: What it binds is unknown.

Looked up from germline, CDR1 is MNHEY and CDR2 is SMNVEV (reference sequence). This CDR3 contains 14 residues. V was shortened by 5 bases and J by 0 bases, with 9 bases between the two germline ends. The sequence was collected from a woman in her fifties or sixties with alopecia areata. Some clones in this sample may be carry-over from other donors' samples. This chain uses TRBV27 with TRBJ2-3; D gene uncertain. Sequencing was performed on whole blood, taken in connection with sensitization to the hapten diphenylcyclopropenone (DPC). Here the CDR3 reads CASSHQRSTDTQYF. In nucleotides, the CDR3 is TGTGCCAGCAGTCACCAGCGAAGCACAGATACGCAGTATTTT.